This T cell receptor beta chain stems from a study of blood T cell repertoires in COVID-19. Background on the study: The United States, Italy and Spain supplied acute and convalescent COVID-19 samples.

The ends lost 5 bases at V and 6 bases at J; junction bases unmatched: 8. CDR1 and CDR2 from the germline V gene are SGHTA and FQGNSA. The CDR3 covers 15 residues. In the study's own analysis: Nucleated cell counts were estimated from reference gene primer amplification. Measured with immunoSEQ multiplex PCR; TCRdb has only the in-frame clones, and not every one. V, J and clone size are those of that table, while D and trimming were read from the DNA. The sample yields fewer than 300,000 clones, approximately 81% seen once. Resolution of symptoms, clearance, or two negative PCRs was present in recovered Cohort 3 donors.

The rearrangement links TRBV7-2 to TRBJ1-4, with 8 bases that match TRBD1. Input material: PBMCs or T cells enriched from blood (not recorded which). This sequence was found in a woman between 45 and 65 years old who had recovered from COVID-19. CDR3 protein: CASSEPDRGDEKLFF. In DNA, the CDR3 is TGTGCCAGCAGCGAACCCGACAGGGGAGATGAAAAACTGTTTTTT.